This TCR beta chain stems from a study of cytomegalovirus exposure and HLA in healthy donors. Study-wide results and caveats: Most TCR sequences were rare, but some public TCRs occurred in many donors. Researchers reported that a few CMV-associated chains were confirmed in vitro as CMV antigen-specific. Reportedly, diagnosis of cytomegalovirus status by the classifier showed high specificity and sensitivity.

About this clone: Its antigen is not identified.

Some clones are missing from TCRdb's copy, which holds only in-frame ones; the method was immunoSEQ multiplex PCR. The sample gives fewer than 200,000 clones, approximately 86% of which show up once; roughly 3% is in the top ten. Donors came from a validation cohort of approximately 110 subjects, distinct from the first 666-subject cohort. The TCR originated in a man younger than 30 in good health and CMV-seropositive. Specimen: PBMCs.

The CDR3, as DNA: TGTGCCAGCAGCTTGGCCGGGACAGTGGACTACAATGAGCAGTTCTTC. Its protein product is CASSLAGTVDYNEQFF. The chain uses TRBV5-8 and TRBJ2-1; 7 nucleotides line up with TRBD1. With 0 bases clipped from V and 3 bases from J, the junction kept 6 bases outside the gene matches. This CDR3 has 16 residues. From germline, CDR1 is SGHTS and CDR2 YDEGEE.